The 20 T cell receptor beta chains listed next were all sequenced from one sample in a study of cytomegalovirus exposure and HLA in healthy donors. PCR involved 60 Vbeta and 13 Jbeta primers. Repertoires were generated with immunoSEQ multiplex PCR, while TCRdb's copy carries only in-frame clones and drops some. The sample contains some 140,000 clones, about 66% of which appear only once. Sequencing used PBMCs. The receptor source for this set is a human donor in good health.

The genes are TRBV7-2 and TRBJ1-1; 11 nucleotides align to TRBD1. The CDR3 length is 17 residues. The junction had 4 bases not matched to a gene; V was cut back by 1 base and J by 0 bases. Looked up from germline, CDR1 is SGHTA and CDR2 is FQGNSA. CDR3 DNA sequence: TGTGCCAGCAGCTTAGTGGGACAGGGGGGGATGAACACTGAAGCTTTCTTT. This sequence encodes CASSLVGQGGMNTEAFF.

The CDR3 region has the DNA TGTGCCAGCACCCCCCAAGCGGGAGTTAACGACGAGCAGTACTTC. Residues: CASTPQAGVNDEQYF. The gene calls are TRBV7-2 and TRBJ2-5, with TRBD2 identical over 8 bases. Near its end, the DNA agrees better with TRBJ2-7, so the J call may be wrong. Germline loops: CDR1 SGHTA, CDR2 FQGNSA. The CDR3 contains 15 residues.

J is TRBJ1-1 and V is TRBV5-1; TRBD1 might be the D (5 bases). Per the germline V gene, CDR1 is SGHRS and CDR2 is YFSETQ. The CDR3 spans 15 residues. Deletions cut 7 bases from V and 0 bases from J, with 16 bases between. CDR3 sequence: CASGGTGTVNTEAFF. The CDR3 DNA reads as TGCGCCAGCGGAGGGACTGGGACGGTGAACACTGAAGCTTTCTTT.

This clone was seen a few times. This chain connects TRBV6-6 to TRBJ1-4; TRBD1 is a possible D gene (5 bases). The CDR3 has 15 residues. Trimming removed 7 bases at V and 4 bases at J, with 16 bases between. CDR1 and CDR2 from the germline V gene are MNHNY and SVGAGI (reference sequence). The CDR3 region is CASKVRSGDNEKLFF. CDR3 DNA: TGTGCCAGCAAGGTTCGGTCGGGGGATAATGAAAAACTGTTTTTT.

The rearrangement links TRBV4-1 to TRBJ1-3, with a tentative D call TRBD1 (5 bases). The V end was cut by 4 bases, the J end by 0 bases, with 13 bases between. Germline CDR1 is MGHRA and CDR2 is YSYEKL. This CDR3 comprises 16 residues. The CDR3: CASSPGRGYSGNTIYF. For the CDR3, the DNA is TGCGCCAGCAGCCCAGGGCGGGGATACTCTGGAAACACCATATATTTT.

The V call is TRBV7-8, the J call TRBJ2-7; 10 positions agree with TRBD2. CDR1 is SGHVS, CDR2 FQNEAQ, per germline. V gave up 0 bases and J gave up 6 bases; unmatched junction bases: 8. The CDR3 covers 16 residues. CDR3 amino acids: CASSLAGASGSTEQYF. The CDR3 nucleotides read TGTGCCAGCAGCTTAGCGGGTGCTAGCGGGAGTACCGAGCAGTACTTC. The full variable domain, its missing parts supplied by reference TRBV7-8 and TRBJ2-7, is GAGVSQSPRYKVAKRGQDVALRCDPISGHVSLFWYQQALGQGPEFLTYFQNEAQLDKSGLPSDRFFAERPEGSVSTLKIQRTQQEDSAVYLCASSLAGASGSTEQYFGPGTRLTVT.

The rearrangement links TRBV7-9 to TRBJ2-7, with D perhaps TRBD1 (6 bases). Germline lookup yields CDR1 SEHNR and CDR2 FQNEAQ (reference sequence). This CDR3 comprises 13 residues. Trimming cost V 7 bases and J 2 bases, with 12 bases left between them. The CDR3 spells CASTSGGTYEQYF. The DNA of the CDR3 is TGTGCCAGCACCAGTGGGGGCACCTACGAGCAGTACTTC.

The chain uses TRBV5-4 and TRBJ2-3; a weak D match, TRBD2 (6 bases). CDR1 is SGHNT, CDR2 YYREEE, per germline (reference sequence). The CDR3 runs to 14 residues. Between the trimmed V and J ends, which lost 7 bases and 3 bases, there was a span of 15 bases. For the CDR3, the DNA is TGTGCCAGCGCGTCGCTGGGAGGTACAGATACGCAGTATTTT. Its translation: CASASLGGTDTQYF.

The V gene is TRBV5-4, the J gene TRBJ2-3; 10 nucleotides align to TRBD2. With 2 bases clipped from V and 4 bases from J, the junction kept 16 bases outside the gene matches. The CDR3 has 19 amino acids. Germline lookup yields CDR1 SGHNT and CDR2 YYREEE (reference sequence). The CDR3 loop is CASSFPSRASGSLADTQYF. CDR3 in DNA: TGTGCCAGCAGCTTCCCCTCGAGGGCTAGCGGGAGTCTGGCAGATACGCAGTATTTT.

The chain carries TRBV7-8 and TRBJ1-5; possibly TRBD1 for D (6 bases). The germline gives CDR1 SGHVS, CDR2 FQNEAQ. V dropped 4 bases and J dropped 6 bases, with 10 bases sitting between them. The CDR3 length is 13 residues. The CDR3 loop reads CASSSGVGQPQHF. For the CDR3, the DNA is TGTGCCAGCAGCTCAGGGGTGGGTCAGCCCCAGCATTTT.

Written as DNA, the CDR3 is TGTGCCAGCAGCCAAGGCCTTAGCGGGACCTACGAGCAGTACTTC. As protein: CASSQGLSGTYEQYF. The rearrangement links TRBV4-2 to TRBJ2-7; TRBD2 matches 8 bases. Trimming at V came to 1 base and at J to 2 bases, leaving 4 bases not matched to a gene. Germline V gene data show CDR1 as LGHNA and CDR2 as YNFKEQ. The CDR3 totals 15 residues.

As for this clone: Other DNA sequences within the sample encode an identical CDR3. The V gene is TRBV5-1, the J gene TRBJ1-1; TRBD1 is a possible D gene (5 bases). The germline V gene has CDR1 SGHRS and CDR2 YFSETQ. The length of the CDR3 is 14 residues. The V end was cut by 0 bases, the J end by 3 bases, with 9 bases between. The chain's CDR3 is CASSLGGADTEAFF. The DNA of the CDR3 is TGCGCCAGCAGCTTGGGGGGCGCAGACACTGAAGCTTTCTTT.

V and J are TRBV7-9 and TRBJ2-3; 12 positions agree with TRBD2. Trimming cost V 3 bases and J 2 bases; bases outside gene matches: 9. CDR3 length equals 18 residues. CDR1 is SEHNR and CDR2 is FQNEAQ in the germline V gene (reference sequence). CDR3 residues: CASSFLAGGPGDTDTQYF. The CDR3 DNA is TGTGCCAGCAGCTTCCTAGCGGGAGGGCCCGGGGACACAGATACGCAGTATTTT.

About this clone itself: An end of the junction does not agree with germline; a read error may underlie this. The V and J genes are TRBV27 and TRBJ1-2; D not certain. The CDR3 sequence is 15 residues long. Germline V gene data show CDR1 as MNHEY and CDR2 as SMNVEV (reference sequence). In nucleotides, the CDR3 is TGTGCCAGAAGTTTAATCGGCAGCCAGGCCTTTGGCTACACCTTC. Translated: CARSLIGSQAFGYTF.

This sequence joins TRBV18 and TRBJ1-1, with 8 bases matching TRBD1. This CDR3 is 16 amino acids long. Trimming cost V 2 bases and J 4 bases; bases outside gene matches: 9. CDR1 and CDR2 from the germline V gene are KGHSH and LQKENI. The CDR3, as DNA: TGTGCCAGCTCACCAGATTCGACAGGGGTGGGCACTGAAGCTTTCTTT. This translates into CASSPDSTGVGTEAFF.

The table lists this clone with a count of one. J is TRBJ2-2 and V is TRBV27; possible D gene TRBD1, 6 bases. CDR1 is MNHEY and CDR2 is SMNVEV in the germline V gene (reference sequence). Between the trimmed V and J ends, which lost 5 bases and 3 bases, there was a span of 13 bases. The CDR3 spans 15 residues. The CDR3 DNA reads as TGTGCCAGCAGTACCAGGGGTTTCGACACCGGGGAGCTGTTTTTT. This encodes CASSTRGFDTGELFF.

The V call is TRBV10-3, the J call TRBJ2-2; D may be TRBD2 (6 bases). Trimming left V 10 bases short and J 4 bases short, with 19 bases between. Germline V gives CDR1 ENHRY, CDR2 SYGVKD. The CDR3 is made up of 15 amino acids. In DNA form, the CDR3 reads TGTGCCAGGGTCTTTGGGAGGACCCCCACCGGGGAGCTGTTTTTT. Translating gives CARVFGRTPTGELFF.

This sequence joins TRBV18 and TRBJ2-5; 9 bases are shared with TRBD1. Germline trimming cut 8 bases from V and 2 bases from J; bases unmatched to any gene: 9. The germline CDR1 and CDR2 sequences are KGHSH and LQKENI. The CDR3 sequence is 15 residues long. The CDR3 coding sequence is TGTGCCAGCACCCTGACAGGGGGTGGACAAGAGACCCAGTACTTC. It translates to CASTLTGGGQETQYF.

V usage is TRBV5-1 and J usage is TRBJ1-1, with D possibly matching TRBD1 (5 bases). This CDR3 region has 16 residues. V was trimmed by 0 bases and J by 0 bases, leaving 12 bases between them. The germline gives CDR1 SGHRS, CDR2 YFSETQ. The CDR3: CASSLVAGNLNTEAFF. The CDR3 nucleotides read TGCGCCAGCAGCTTGGTGGCAGGGAATTTGAACACTGAAGCTTTCTTT.

The V gene is TRBV15, the J gene TRBJ1-5, with TRBD1 matching over 8 bases. The CDR3 is made up of 16 amino acids. Germline CDR1 LNHNV, CDR2 YYDKDF (reference sequence). Trimming cost V 1 base and J 7 bases; bases outside gene matches: 9. CDR3 bases: TGTGCCACCAGCAGAGTTCGTCCAGGGGGCTGGCAGCCCCAGCATTTT. It translates to CATSRVRPGGWQPQHF.